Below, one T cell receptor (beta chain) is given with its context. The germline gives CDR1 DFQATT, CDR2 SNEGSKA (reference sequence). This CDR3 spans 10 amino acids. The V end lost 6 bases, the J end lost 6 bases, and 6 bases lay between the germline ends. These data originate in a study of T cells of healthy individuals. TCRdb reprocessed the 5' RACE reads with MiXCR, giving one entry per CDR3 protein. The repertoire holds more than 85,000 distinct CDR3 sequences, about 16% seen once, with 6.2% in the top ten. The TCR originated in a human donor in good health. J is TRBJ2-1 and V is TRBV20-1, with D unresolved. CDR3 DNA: TGCAGTGCCCTAGGCAATGAGCAGTTCTTC. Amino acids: CSALGNEQFF.